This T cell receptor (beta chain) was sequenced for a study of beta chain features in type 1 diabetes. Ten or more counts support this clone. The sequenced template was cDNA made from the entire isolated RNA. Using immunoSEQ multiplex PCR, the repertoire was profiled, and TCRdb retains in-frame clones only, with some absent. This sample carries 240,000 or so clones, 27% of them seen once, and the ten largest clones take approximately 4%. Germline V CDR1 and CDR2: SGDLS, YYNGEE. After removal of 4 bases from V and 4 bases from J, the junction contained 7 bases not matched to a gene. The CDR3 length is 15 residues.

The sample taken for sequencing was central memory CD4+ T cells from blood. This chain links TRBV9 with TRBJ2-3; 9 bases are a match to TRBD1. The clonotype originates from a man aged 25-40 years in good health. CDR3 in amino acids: CASSPRTGAADTQYF. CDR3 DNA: TGTGCCAGCAGCCCCCGGACAGGGGCGGCAGATACGCAGTATTTT.